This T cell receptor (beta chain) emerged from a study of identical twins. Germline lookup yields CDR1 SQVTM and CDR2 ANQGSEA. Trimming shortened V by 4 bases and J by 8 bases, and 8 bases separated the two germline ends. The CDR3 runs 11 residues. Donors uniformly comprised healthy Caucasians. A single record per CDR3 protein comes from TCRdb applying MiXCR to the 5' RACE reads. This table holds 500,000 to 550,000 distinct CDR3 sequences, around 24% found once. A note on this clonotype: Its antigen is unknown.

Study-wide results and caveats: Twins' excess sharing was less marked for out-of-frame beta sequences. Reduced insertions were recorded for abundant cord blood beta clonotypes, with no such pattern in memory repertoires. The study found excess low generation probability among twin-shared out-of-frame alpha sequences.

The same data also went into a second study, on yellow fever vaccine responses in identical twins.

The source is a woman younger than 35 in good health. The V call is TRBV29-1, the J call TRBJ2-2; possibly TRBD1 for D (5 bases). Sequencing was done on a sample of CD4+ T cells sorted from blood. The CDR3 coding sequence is TGCAGCGTTGTTGGGGCGGGGGAGCTGTTTTTT. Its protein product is CSVVGAGELFF.